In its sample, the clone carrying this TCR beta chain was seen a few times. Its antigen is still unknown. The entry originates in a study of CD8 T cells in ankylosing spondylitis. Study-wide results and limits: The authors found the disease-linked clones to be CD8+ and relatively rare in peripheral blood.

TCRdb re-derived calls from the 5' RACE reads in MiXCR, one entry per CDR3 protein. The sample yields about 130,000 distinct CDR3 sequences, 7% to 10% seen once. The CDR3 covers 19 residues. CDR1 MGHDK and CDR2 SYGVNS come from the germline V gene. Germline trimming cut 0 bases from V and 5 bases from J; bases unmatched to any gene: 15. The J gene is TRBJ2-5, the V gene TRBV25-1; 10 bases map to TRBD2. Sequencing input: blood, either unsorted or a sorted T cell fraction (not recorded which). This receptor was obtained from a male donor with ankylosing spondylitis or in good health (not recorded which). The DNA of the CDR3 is TGTGCCAGCAGTGAATACAAAGCCACAAGCGGGAGGGCCACGGAGACCCAGTACTTC. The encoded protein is CASSEYKATSGRATETQYF.